The 12 T cell receptor beta chains presented below share a single source sample, sequenced in a study of blood T cell repertoires in COVID-19. Using immunoSEQ multiplex PCR, the repertoire was profiled, and TCRdb retains in-frame clones only, with some absent. The sample holds 72,000 or so clones, more than 80% seen once. Material: peripheral blood. Receptors originate from a woman of 80 years or more with active or convalescent COVID-19.

This clone was recorded only once. The chain has TRBV29-1 and TRBJ2-5; 9 bases align to TRBD1. Germline V CDR1 and CDR2: SQVTM, ANQGSEA. The V segment lost 7 bases and the J segment 5 bases; nucleotides outside the gene matches: 14. This CDR3 region has 15 residues. DNA for the CDR3: TGCAGCGCCCCCGGGACAGGGAGAGTCGGGGAGACCCAGTACTTC. Translated, it gives CSAPGTGRVGETQYF.

V gene TRBV5-4 combines with J gene TRBJ2-3; no definite D call. From germline, CDR1 is SGHNT and CDR2 YYREEE (reference sequence). V lost 5 bases, J lost 0 bases, and 10 bases lay in between. This CDR3 has 14 residues. This CDR3 is CASRPSPSTDTQYF. The CDR3 region has the DNA TGTGCCAGCAGACCAAGCCCTAGCACAGATACGCAGTATTTT.

The chain couples TRBV10-3 to TRBJ2-7; a possible D gene is TRBD1 (5 bases). Per germline, CDR1 ENHRY and CDR2 SYGVKD. The CDR3 extends over 15 amino acids. V lost 0 bases and J lost 2, with 11 bases in between. The CDR3 DNA is TGTGCCATCAGTGAGTCCGACGACAGTACCTACGAGCAGTACTTC. Translated: CAISESDDSTYEQYF.

This rearrangement joins TRBV9 to TRBJ2-3; TRBD2 agrees at 11 bases. The CDR3 has 16 amino acids. Germline V CDR1 and CDR2: SGDLS, YYNGEE. J gave up 2 bases and V 2 bases, and 4 bases lay outside the gene matches. The CDR3 region is CASSVVSGGDTDTQYF. The DNA for the CDR3 is TGTGCCAGCAGCGTGGTTAGCGGGGGGGACACAGATACGCAGTATTTT. The full variable domain, with the rest looked up from reference TRBV9 and TRBJ2-3, is DSGVTQTPKHLITATGQRVTLRCSPRSGDLSVYWYQQSLDQGLQFLIQYYNGEERAKGNILERFSAQQFPDLHSELNLSSLELGDSALYFCASSVVSGGDTDTQYFGPGTRLTVL.

The chain joins TRBV14 to TRBJ1-6; TRBD1 might be the D (6 bases). The V end lost 4 bases, the J end lost 7 bases, and 8 bases lay between the germline ends. CDR1 SGHDN and CDR2 FVKESK come from the germline V gene. CDR3 length equals 13 residues. The CDR3 bases are TGTGCCAGCAGCCTCAGGGGCAATTCACCCCTCCACTTT. Protein product: CASSLRGNSPLHF.

The CDR3 nucleotides are TGTGCCAGTTGGCTGACGGAGGCTTACGAGCAGTACTTC. This encodes CASWLTEAYEQYF. This chain uses TRBV2 with TRBJ2-7, with TRBD2 as a possible D gene (5 bases). The germline V and J ends were trimmed by 9 bases and 4 bases, with 16 bases remaining between them. This CDR3 has 13 amino acids. Germline V gene lookup returns CDR1 SNHLY and CDR2 FYNNEI.

The chain couples TRBV9 to TRBJ1-1; D is unclear. Trimming stripped 0 bases from V and 5 bases from J, with 5 bases between. Looked up from germline, CDR1 is SGDLS and CDR2 is YYNGEE. CDR3 length: 12 amino acids. Here the CDR3 reads CASSVGATEAFF. CDR3 coding DNA: TGTGCCAGCAGCGTAGGGGCGACTGAAGCTTTCTTT.

This clone is a singleton in its sample. The CDR3 is CASSLMGGGSLETQYF. The CDR3 region has the DNA TGTGCCAGCAGCTTAATGGGCGGGGGGAGCCTAGAGACCCAGTACTTC. The chain joins TRBV7-2 to TRBJ2-5; 8 bases map to TRBD2. Germline values: CDR1 SGHTA, CDR2 FQGNSA. The V segment lost 2 bases and the J segment 4 bases; nucleotides outside the gene matches: 9. This CDR3 region has 16 residues.

The chain links TRBV29-1 to TRBJ1-1, with 7 bases identical to TRBD1. The J segment lost 7 bases and the V segment lost 7 bases, leaving 9 bases of the junction unmatched. Germline loops: CDR1 SQVTM, CDR2 ANQGSEA. The CDR3 totals 12 residues. CDR3 residues: CSGRRGRVEAFF. The CDR3 DNA reads TGCAGCGGCCGTAGGGGGCGAGTTGAAGCTTTCTTT.

The gene calls are TRBV3-1 (or the pseudogene TRBV3-2) and TRBJ1-5; D call uncertain. Trimming left V 3 bases short and J 6 bases short, with 9 bases between. Germline V gene lookup returns CDR1 LGHDT and CDR2 YNNKEL (reference sequence). This CDR3 has 13 amino acids. The chain's CDR3 is CASSHGEGQPQHF. CDR3 bases: TGTGCCAGCAGCCATGGGGAGGGTCAGCCCCAGCATTTT.

This clone was detected only a few times. The chain employs TRBV7-8 and TRBJ1-2; possibly TRBD1 for D (5 bases). CDR1 is SGHVS and CDR2 is FQNEAQ in the germline V gene. This CDR3 has 14 amino acids. V was cut by 5 bases and J by 8 bases, with 18 bases left in between. The CDR3 protein is CASSLDRVAYGYTF. DNA for the CDR3: TGTGCCAGCAGCCTTGACAGAGTGGCCTACGGCTACACCTTC.

The chain employs TRBV21-1 and TRBJ1-1; the table assigns TRBD1, which was not confirmed against the DNA. TRBV21-1 is given as a pseudogene. The CDR3 has 15 residues. CDR3 in amino acids: CASSTRQGRNTEAFF. CDR3 sequence (DNA): TGTGCCAGCAGCACAAGACAGGGGAGGAACACTGAAGCTTTCTTT.